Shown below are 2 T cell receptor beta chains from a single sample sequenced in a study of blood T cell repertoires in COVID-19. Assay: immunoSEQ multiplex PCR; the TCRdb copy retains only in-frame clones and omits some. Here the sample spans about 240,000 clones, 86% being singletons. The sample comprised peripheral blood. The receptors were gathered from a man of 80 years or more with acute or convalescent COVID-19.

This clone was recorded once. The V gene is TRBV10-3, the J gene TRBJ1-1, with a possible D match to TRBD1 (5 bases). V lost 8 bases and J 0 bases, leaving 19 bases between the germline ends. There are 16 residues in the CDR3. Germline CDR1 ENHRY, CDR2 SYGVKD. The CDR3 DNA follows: TGTGCCATCTCCCGGACGGGGGTAAACATGAACACTGAAGCTTTCTTT. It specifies CAISRTGVNMNTEAFF.

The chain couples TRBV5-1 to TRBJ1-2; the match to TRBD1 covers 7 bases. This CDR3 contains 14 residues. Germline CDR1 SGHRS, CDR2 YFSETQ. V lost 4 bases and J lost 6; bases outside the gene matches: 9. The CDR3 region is CASSEGQALDGYTF. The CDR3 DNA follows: TGCGCCAGCAGCGAAGGACAGGCTCTTGATGGCTACACCTTC.